A selection of T cell receptor beta chains follows, all from one sample in a study of beta chain features in type 1 diabetes. Profiling relied on immunoSEQ multiplex PCR, and the TCRdb table lists in-frame clones only, not all of them. The sample has around 500,000 clones; over 9.5% are singletons. Sequencing was carried out using naive CD4+ T cells from blood. These TCRs come from a woman aged 18-29 years in good health. CDR3s include the opening cysteine and the closing phenylalanine or tryptophan. The order of the fields is J gene, clone size, V gene, D gene, CDR3 protein, CDR3 DNA. The D gene is left open where the match is weak. For some rows the clone size is stated as once, few or many, or as a class when expanded; others skip it.

>TRBJ2-1|few|TRBV9|.
CASAQEGLIYNEQFF
TGTGCCAGCGCCCAGGAGGGGCTTATCTACAATGAGCAGTTCTTC
>TRBJ1-2|few|TRBV6-6|.
CASSYFAQDGYTF
TGTGCCAGCAGTTACTTCGCCCAGGATGGCTACACCTTC
>TRBJ2-1|few|TRBV7-2|.
CASSFGPGLQFF
TGTGCCAGCAGCTTTGGACCCGGACTGCAGTTCTTC
>TRBJ2-1|.|TRBV21-1|.
CASSKTQGRVNEQFF
TGTGCCAGCAGCAAAACACAGGGAAGGGTCAATGAGCAGTTCTTC
>TRBJ1-5|few|TRBV7-2|.
CASSWGGSQPQHF
TGTGCCAGCAGTTGGGGAGGTTCTCAGCCCCAGCATTTT
>TRBJ2-1|few|TRBV20-1|.
CSARGLGEQFF
TGCAGTGCTAGAGGATTGGGTGAGCAGTTCTTC
>TRBJ2-3|few|TRBV7-8|.
CASSLKAGVFRDTQYF
TGTGCCAGCAGCCTAAAAGCAGGGGTGTTCAGAGATACGCAGTATTTT
>TRBJ2-1|few|TRBV7-2|.
CASSSVWAVSYNEQFF
TGTGCCAGCAGCTCCGTTTGGGCAGTATCCTACAATGAGCAGTTCTTC
>TRBJ2-1|few|TRBV5-1|.
CASSLAPPNNEQFF
TGCGCCAGCAGCTTGGCGCCCCCTAACAATGAGCAGTTCTTC
>TRBJ2-5|.|TRBV5-1|TRBD1
CASSLPATGGNRPQYF
TGCGCCAGCAGCTTGCCCGCGACAGGGGGCAATAGGCCCCAGTACTTC
>TRBJ1-4|few|TRBV10-3|.
CAISESDATNEKLFF
TGTGCCATCAGTGAGTCAGATGCAACTAATGAAAAACTGTTTTTT
>TRBJ2-2|.|TRBV9|.
CASSVASTVSTGELFF
TGTGCCAGCAGCGTAGCTTCGACAGTTTCCACCGGGGAGCTGTTTTTT
>TRBJ1-2|.|TRBV29-1|.
CSVDYGYTF
TGCAGCGTGGACTATGGCTACACCTTC
>TRBJ1-4|few|TRBV5-1|.
CASSLRTTNEKLFF
TGCGCCAGCAGCTTGCGTACAACTAATGAAAAACTGTTTTTT
>TRBJ2-7|few|TRBV4-1|TRBD1
CASSHPGTADYEQYF
TGCGCCAGCAGCCACCCCGGGACAGCTGATTACGAGCAGTACTTC
>TRBJ2-3|.|TRBV29-1|TRBD1
CSVEGQYTDTQYF
TGCAGCGTTGAGGGACAGTACACAGATACGCAGTATTTT
>TRBJ2-3|.|TRBV18|.
CASSPGQHFTDTQYF
TGTGCCAGCTCACCAGGACAGCACTTCACAGATACGCAGTATTTT
>TRBJ1-5|few|TRBV4-3|.
CASSQDADQPQHF
TGCGCCAGCAGCCAAGATGCGGATCAGCCCCAGCATTTT
>TRBJ2-1|few|TRBV6-5|.
CASSLAGAYNEQFF
TGTGCCAGCAGCCTAGCCGGGGCCTACAATGAGCAGTTCTTC
>TRBJ1-6|.|TRBV6-1|.
CASTGQFSPLHF
TGTGCCAGCACTGGGCAATTCTCACCCCTCCACTTT
>TRBJ2-7|few|TRBV29-1|TRBD2
CSVHTGGPSEQYF
TGCAGCGTTCACACGGGAGGGCCCTCCGAGCAGTACTTC
>TRBJ1-6|.|TRBV4-1|TRBD1
CASSQDNRGMPPLHF
TGCGCCAGCAGCCAAGATAACAGGGGTATGCCACCCCTCCACTTT
>TRBJ2-7|few|TRBV4-2|TRBD2
CASSQGLAEPYEQYF
TGTGCCAGCAGCCAAGGGCTAGCGGAGCCCTACGAGCAGTACTTC
>TRBJ2-3|.|TRBV27|TRBD1
CASSRDSLSTDTQYF
TGTGCCAGCAGTCGGGACAGCTTATCCACAGATACGCAGTATTTT
>TRBJ2-1|.|TRBV5-1|.
CASSGRAEAYPPYNEQFF
TGCGCCAGCAGCGGACGCGCCGAGGCCTACCCCCCCTACAATGAGCAGTTCTTC
>TRBJ1-1|few|TRBV29-1|TRBD1
CSVERATGGLAMNTEAFF
TGCAGCGTTGAACGAGCAACAGGGGGCCTTGCGATGAACACTGAAGCTTTCTTT
>TRBJ1-5|.|TRBV30|.
CAWSVNRMRRDSQPQHF
TGTGCCTGGAGTGTAAACCGAATGCGGAGGGATTCTCAGCCCCAGCATTTT
>TRBJ1-1|few|TRBV13|.
CASGGGEAFF
TGTGCCAGCGGGGGCGGTGAAGCTTTCTTT
>TRBJ1-3|.|TRBV10-3|.
CAIRGELISGNTIYF
TGTGCCATCAGAGGGGAATTAATCTCTGGAAACACCATATATTTT
>TRBJ1-1|.|TRBV7-2|.
CASSLAWTSEAFF
TGTGCCAGCAGCTTAGCCTGGACAAGTGAAGCTTTCTTT
>TRBJ1-5|few|TRBV7-2|.
CASSLAAGAHQPQHF
TGTGCCAGCAGCTTAGCCGCGGGGGCGCATCAGCCCCAGCATTTT
>TRBJ2-1|few|TRBV7-9|.
CASQRENFEQFF
TGTGCCAGTCAACGGGAGAATTTTGAGCAGTTCTTC
>TRBJ1-2|few|TRBV9|TRBD1
CASSVDGTGAF
TGTGCCAGCAGCGTAGATGGGACAGGGGCCTTC
>TRBJ1-2|few|TRBV7-8|TRBD1
CASSLRRTGGAGNGYTF
TGTGCCAGCAGCTTAAGGCGAACAGGGGGCGCCGGGAATGGCTACACCTTC
>TRBJ2-3|.|TRBV6-5|.
CASSPRQPSTDTQYF
TGTGCCAGCAGTCCCCGACAGCCGAGCACAGATACGCAGTATTTT
>TRBJ1-2|.|TRBV7-2|.
CASSYQRQDYGYTF
TGTGCCAGCAGCTACCAAAGACAGGACTATGGCTACACCTTC
>TRBJ2-3|few|TRBV15|TRBD1
CATSSRQGSTDTQYF
TGTGCCACCAGCAGTCGACAGGGGAGCACAGATACGCAGTATTTT
>TRBJ2-1|few|TRBV6-1|.
CASGAPYQRRNEQFF
TGTGCCAGTGGGGCGCCCTACCAACGAAGGAATGAGCAGTTCTTC
>TRBJ2-4|few|TRBV16|.
CASSQSIQGINIQYF
TGTGCCAGCAGCCAATCGATACAGGGCATAAACATTCAGTACTTC
>TRBJ1-2|.|TRBV7-2|.
CASSFDTGTYGYTF
TGTGCCAGCAGCTTTGACACCGGGACCTATGGCTACACCTTC
>TRBJ1-4|.|TRBV9|TRBD1
CASSVYSQGVGEKLFF
TGTGCCAGCAGCGTCTACTCCCAGGGGGTAGGGGAAAAACTGTTTTTT
>TRBJ2-7|few|TRBV7-2|.
CASSLVGYEQYF
TGTGCCAGCAGCTTAGTAGGGTACGAGCAGTACTTC
>TRBJ2-7|.|TRBV19|TRBD2
CASSTQREGRYEQYF
TGTGCCAGTAGTACCCAGCGGGAGGGTCGGTACGAGCAGTACTTC
>TRBJ2-7|.|TRBV18|TRBD1
CASSIRDSYEQYF
TGTGCCAGCTCAATTCGGGACAGCTACGAGCAGTACTTC
>TRBJ2-5|.|TRBV7-8|TRBD1
CASSETGTGTVETQYF
TGTGCCAGCAGCGAGACCGGGACAGGGACCGTTGAGACCCAGTACTTC
>TRBJ2-7|.|TRBV9|TRBD1
CASSPRGQGRIYEQYF
TGTGCCAGCAGCCCCCGGGGACAGGGAAGAATCTACGAGCAGTACTTC
>TRBJ2-7|few|TRBV7-9|TRBD1
CASSYTPGQGYEQYF
TGTGCCAGCAGCTATACCCCGGGACAGGGGTACGAGCAGTACTTC